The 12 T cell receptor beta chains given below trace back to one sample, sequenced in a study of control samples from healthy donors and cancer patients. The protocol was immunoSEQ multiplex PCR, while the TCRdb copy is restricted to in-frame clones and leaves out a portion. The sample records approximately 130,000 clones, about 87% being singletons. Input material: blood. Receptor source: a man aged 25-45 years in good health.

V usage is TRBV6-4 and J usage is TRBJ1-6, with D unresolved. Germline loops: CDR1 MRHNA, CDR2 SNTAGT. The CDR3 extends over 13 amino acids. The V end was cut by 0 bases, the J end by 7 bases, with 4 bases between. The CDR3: CASSDSENSPLHF. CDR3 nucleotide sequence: TGTGCCAGCAGTGACTCGGAGAATTCACCCCTCCACTTT.

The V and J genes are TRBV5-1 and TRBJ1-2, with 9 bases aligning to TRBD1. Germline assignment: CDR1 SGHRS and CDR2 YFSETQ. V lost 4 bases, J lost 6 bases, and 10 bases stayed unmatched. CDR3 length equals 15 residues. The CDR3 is CASSLYLGQGNGYTF. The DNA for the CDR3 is TGCGCCAGCAGCCTATATCTCGGACAGGGGAATGGCTACACCTTC.

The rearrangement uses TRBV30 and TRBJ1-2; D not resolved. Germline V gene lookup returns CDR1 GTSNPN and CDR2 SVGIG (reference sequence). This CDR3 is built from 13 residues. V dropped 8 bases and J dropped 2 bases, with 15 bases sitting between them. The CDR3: CARALGENYGYTF. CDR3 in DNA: TGTGCCCGGGCTTTAGGAGAGAACTATGGCTACACCTTC.

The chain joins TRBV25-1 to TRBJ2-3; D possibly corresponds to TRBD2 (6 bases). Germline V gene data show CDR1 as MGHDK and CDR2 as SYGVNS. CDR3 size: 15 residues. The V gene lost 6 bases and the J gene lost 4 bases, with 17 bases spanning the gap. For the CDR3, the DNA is TGTGCCAGCAGCGGGGGTTTCGACATTGCAGATACGCAGTATTTT. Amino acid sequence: CASSGGFDIADTQYF.

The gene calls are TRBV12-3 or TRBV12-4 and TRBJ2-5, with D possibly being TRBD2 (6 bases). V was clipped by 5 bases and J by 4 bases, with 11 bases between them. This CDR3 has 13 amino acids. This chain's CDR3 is CASSMGLGETQYF. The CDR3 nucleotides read TGTGCCAGCAGTATGGGACTTGGAGAGACCCAGTACTTC.

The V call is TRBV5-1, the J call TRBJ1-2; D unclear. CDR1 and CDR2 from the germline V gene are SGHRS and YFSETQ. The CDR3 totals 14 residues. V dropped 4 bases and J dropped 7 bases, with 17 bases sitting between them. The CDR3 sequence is CASSPSVSNAGYTF. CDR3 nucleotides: TGCGCCAGCAGCCCCTCGGTCTCCAACGCTGGCTACACCTTC.

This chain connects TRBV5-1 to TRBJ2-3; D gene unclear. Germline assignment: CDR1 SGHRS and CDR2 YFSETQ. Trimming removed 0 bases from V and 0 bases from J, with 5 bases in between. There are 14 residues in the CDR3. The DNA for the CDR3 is TGCGCCAGCAGCTTGGGACCCAGCACAGATACGCAGTATTTT. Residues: CASSLGPSTDTQYF. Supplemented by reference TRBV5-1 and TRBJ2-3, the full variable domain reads KAGVTQTPRYLIKTRGQQVTLSCSPISGHRSVSWYQQTPGQGLQFLFEYFSETQRNKGNFPGRFSGRQFSNSRSEMNVSTLELGDSALYLCASSLGPSTDTQYFGPGTRLTVL.

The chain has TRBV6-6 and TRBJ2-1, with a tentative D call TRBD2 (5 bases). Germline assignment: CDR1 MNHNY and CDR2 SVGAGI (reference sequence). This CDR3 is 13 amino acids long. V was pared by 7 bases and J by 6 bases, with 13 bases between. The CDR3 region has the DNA TGTGCCAGCAAGGAGGTTGGGCCCAATGAGCAGTTCTTC. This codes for CASKEVGPNEQFF.

This chain's CDR3 is CASRDPGQNTDTQYF. The CDR3 region has the DNA TGTGCCAGCAGGGACCCGGGACAGAACACAGATACGCAGTATTTT. This chain links TRBV2 with TRBJ2-3; 7 nucleotides agree with TRBD1. Per the germline V gene, CDR1 is SNHLY and CDR2 is FYNNEI. Trimming cost V 6 bases and J 2 bases; bases outside gene matches: 8. The CDR3 is made up of 15 amino acids.

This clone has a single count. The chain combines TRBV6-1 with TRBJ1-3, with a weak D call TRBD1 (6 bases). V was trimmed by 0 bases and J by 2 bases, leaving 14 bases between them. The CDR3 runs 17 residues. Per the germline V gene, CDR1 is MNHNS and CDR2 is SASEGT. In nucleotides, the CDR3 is TGTGCCAGCAGTGAAGCAGGACCGGGGGGCCCTGGAAACACCATATATTTT. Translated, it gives CASSEAGPGGPGNTIYF.

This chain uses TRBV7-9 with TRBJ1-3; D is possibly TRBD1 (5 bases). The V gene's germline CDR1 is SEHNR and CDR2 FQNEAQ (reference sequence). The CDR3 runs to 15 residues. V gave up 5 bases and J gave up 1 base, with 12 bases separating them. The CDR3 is CASSQGAGSGNTIYF. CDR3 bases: TGTGCCAGCAGCCAGGGCGCAGGGTCTGGAAACACCATATATTTT. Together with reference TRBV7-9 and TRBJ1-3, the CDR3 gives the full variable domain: DTGVSQNPRHKITKRGQNVTFRCDPISEHNRLYWYRQTLGQGPEFLTYFQNEAQLEKSRLLSDRFSAERPKGSFSTLEIQRTEQGDSAMYLCASSQGAGSGNTIYFGEGSWLTVV.

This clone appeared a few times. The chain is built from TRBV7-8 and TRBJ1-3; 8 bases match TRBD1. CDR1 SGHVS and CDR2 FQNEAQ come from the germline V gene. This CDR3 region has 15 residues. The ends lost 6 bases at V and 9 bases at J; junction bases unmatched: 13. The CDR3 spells CASSQAQGARSTIYF. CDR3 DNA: TGTGCCAGCAGTCAAGCCCAGGGGGCTCGTAGCACCATATATTTT.